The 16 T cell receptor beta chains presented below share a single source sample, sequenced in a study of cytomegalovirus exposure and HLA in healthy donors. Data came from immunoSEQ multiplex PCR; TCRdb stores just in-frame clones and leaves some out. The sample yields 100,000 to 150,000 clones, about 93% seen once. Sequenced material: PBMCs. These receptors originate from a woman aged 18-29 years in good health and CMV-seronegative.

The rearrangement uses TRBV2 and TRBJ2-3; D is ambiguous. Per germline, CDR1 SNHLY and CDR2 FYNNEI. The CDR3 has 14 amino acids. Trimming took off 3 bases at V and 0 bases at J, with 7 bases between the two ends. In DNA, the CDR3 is TGTGCCAGCAGTGAGCTATCGAGCACAGATACGCAGTATTTT. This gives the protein CASSELSSTDTQYF.

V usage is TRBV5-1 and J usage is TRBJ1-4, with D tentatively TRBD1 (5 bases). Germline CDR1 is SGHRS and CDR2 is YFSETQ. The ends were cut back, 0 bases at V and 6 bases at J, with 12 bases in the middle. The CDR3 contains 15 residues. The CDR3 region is CASSLDQGSDEKLFF. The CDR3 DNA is TGCGCCAGCAGCTTGGATCAGGGTTCGGATGAAAAACTGTTTTTT.

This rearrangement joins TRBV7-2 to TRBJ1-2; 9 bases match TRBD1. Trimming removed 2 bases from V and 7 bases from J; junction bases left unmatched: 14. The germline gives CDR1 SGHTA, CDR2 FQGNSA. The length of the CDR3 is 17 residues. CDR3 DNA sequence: TGTGCCAGCAGCTTAACCGGGACAGGGCGGGGATGGAGTGGCTACACCTTC. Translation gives CASSLTGTGRGWSGYTF.

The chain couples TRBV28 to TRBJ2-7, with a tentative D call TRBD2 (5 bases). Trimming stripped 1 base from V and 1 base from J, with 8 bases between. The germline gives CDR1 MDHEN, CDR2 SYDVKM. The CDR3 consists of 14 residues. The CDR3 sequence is CASSLSGGSYEQYF. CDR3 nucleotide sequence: TGTGCCAGCAGTTTATCAGGCGGGTCCTACGAGCAGTACTTC.

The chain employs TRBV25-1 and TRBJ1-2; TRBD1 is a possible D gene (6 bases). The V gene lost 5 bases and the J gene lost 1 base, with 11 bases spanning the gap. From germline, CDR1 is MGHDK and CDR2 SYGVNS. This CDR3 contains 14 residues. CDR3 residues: CASSRGGNNYGYTF. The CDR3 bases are TGTGCCAGCAGTAGGGGGGGGAATAACTATGGCTACACCTTC.

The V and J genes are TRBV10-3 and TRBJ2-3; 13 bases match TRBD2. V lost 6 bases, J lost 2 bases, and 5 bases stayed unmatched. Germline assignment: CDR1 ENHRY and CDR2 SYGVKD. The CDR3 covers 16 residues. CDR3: CAIREGLAGFTDTQYF. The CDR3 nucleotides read TGTGCCATCAGGGAGGGACTAGCGGGGTTCACAGATACGCAGTATTTT.

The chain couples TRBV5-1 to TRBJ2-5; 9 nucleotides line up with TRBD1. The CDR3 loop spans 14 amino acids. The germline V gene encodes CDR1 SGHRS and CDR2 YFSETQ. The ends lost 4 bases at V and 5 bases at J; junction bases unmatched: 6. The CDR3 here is CASSPGQGRETQYF. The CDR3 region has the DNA TGCGCCAGCAGCCCGGGACAGGGCCGGGAGACCCAGTACTTC.

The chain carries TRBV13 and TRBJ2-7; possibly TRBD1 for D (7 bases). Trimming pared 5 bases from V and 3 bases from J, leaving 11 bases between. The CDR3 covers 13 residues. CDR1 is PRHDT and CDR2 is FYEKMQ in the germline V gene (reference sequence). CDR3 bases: TGTGCCAGCAGCCCGCAGGGGGGCTACGAGCAGTACTTC. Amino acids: CASSPQGGYEQYF.

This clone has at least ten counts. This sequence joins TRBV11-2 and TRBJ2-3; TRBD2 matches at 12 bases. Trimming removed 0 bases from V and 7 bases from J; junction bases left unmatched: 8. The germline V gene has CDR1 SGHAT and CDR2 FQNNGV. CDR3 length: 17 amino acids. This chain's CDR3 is CASSLETSGSESNTQYF. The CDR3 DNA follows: TGTGCCAGCAGCTTAGAGACTAGCGGGAGCGAGTCAAATACGCAGTATTTT.

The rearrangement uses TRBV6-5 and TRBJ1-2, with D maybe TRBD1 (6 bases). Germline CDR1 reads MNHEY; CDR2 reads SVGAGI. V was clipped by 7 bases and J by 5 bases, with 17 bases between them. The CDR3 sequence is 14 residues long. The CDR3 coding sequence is TGTGCCAGCAACCCCGGGGGAGGGGGATATGGCTACACCTTC. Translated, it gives CASNPGGGGYGYTF.

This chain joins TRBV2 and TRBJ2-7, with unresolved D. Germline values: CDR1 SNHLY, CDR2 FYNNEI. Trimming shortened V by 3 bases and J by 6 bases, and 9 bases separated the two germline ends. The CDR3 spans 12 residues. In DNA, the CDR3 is TGTGCCAGCAGTGATCCAGATTCCGAGCAGTACTTC. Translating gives CASSDPDSEQYF.

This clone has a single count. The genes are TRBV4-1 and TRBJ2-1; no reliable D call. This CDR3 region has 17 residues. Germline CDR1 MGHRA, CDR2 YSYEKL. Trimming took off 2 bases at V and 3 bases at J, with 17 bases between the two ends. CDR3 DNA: TGCGCCAGCAGCCAACCGACTTTAGCAGAATACTACAATGAGCAGTTCTTC. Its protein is CASSQPTLAEYYNEQFF.

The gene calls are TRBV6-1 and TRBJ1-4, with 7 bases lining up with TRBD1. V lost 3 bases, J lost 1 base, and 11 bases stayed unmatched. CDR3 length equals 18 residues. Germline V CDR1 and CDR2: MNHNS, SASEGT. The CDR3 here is CASSEWQGVGGTNEKLFF. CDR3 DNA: TGTGCCAGCAGTGAGTGGCAGGGGGTCGGCGGAACTAATGAAAAACTGTTTTTT.

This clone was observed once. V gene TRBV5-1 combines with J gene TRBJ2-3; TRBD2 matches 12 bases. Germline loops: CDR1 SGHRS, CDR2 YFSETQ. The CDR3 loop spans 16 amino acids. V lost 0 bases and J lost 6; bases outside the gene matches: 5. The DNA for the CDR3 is TGCGCCAGCAGCTTGGTAACTAGCGGGAGGTTGGATACGCAGTATTTT. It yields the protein CASSLVTSGRLDTQYF.

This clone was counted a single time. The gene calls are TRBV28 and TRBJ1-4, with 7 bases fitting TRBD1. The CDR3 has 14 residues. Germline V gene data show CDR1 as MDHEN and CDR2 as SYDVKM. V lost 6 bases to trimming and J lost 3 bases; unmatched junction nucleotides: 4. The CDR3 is CASRLGTANEKLFF. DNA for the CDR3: TGTGCCAGCAGACTCGGGACAGCTAATGAAAAACTGTTTTTT.

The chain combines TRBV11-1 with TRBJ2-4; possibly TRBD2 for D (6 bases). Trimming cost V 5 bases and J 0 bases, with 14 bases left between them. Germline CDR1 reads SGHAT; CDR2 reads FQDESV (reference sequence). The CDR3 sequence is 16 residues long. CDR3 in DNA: TGTGCCAGCAGCACCTTAGCGGAGGAAGCCAAAAACATTCAGTACTTC. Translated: CASSTLAEEAKNIQYF.